A selection of T cell receptor beta chains follows, all from one sample in a study of shared clonotypes between healthy human individuals. Some clones are missing from TCRdb's copy, which holds only in-frame ones; the method was immunoSEQ multiplex PCR. Of about 2 million clones listed, approximately 95% were seen once; the top ten hold under 0.15%. What was sequenced was naive CD4+ T cells sorted from blood. These TCRs come from a young man in good health. The CDR3 runs from the conserved cysteine through the conserved F or W. The D gene is left open where the match is weak. Clone size is not always given. Where it is, it says once, few, many or a class for expanded clones.

cdr3_aa cdr3_nt clone_size d_call j_call v_call
CASRPGQGRYEQYF TGTGCCAGCAGGCCTGGACAGGGGCGCTACGAGCAGTACTTC NA TRBD1 TRBJ2-7 TRBV6-1
CASSPDSRNLPYEQYF TGCGCCAGCAGCCCCGACAGCCGGAACCTCCCCTACGAGCAGTACTTC NA NA TRBJ2-7 TRBV5-1
CASSLGSAWVQGEQYF TGTGCCAGCAGCTTAGGTTCCGCGTGGGTTCAGGGCGAGCAGTACTTC NA NA TRBJ2-7 TRBV7-6
CASSWDSYNSPLHF TGTGCCAGCAGCTGGGACAGCTATAATTCACCCCTCCACTTT once TRBD1 TRBJ1-6 TRBV7-3
CASSRWTSSSYNEQFF TGCGCCAGCAGCCGCTGGACTAGCTCCTCCTACAATGAGCAGTTCTTC NA TRBD2 TRBJ2-1 TRBV5-1
CASSDVGGTQYF TGTGCCAGCAGTGACGTAGGAGGTACGCAGTATTTT NA NA TRBJ2-3 TRBV6-4
CASSLEGAYEQYF TGTGCCAGCAGTCTAGAGGGGGCGTACGAGCAGTACTTC once TRBD1 TRBJ2-7 TRBV7-9
CASSGGIYGNTIYF TGTGCCAGCAGCGGAGGGATCTACGGAAACACCATATATTTT NA NA TRBJ1-3 TRBV13
CASSRPPFRGLREKLFF TGCGCCAGCAGTCGTCCTCCATTCAGGGGGCTGCGGGAAAAACTGTTTTTT NA TRBD1 TRBJ1-4 TRBV4-1
CASSLGLQTEKLFF TGTGCCAGCAGCCTAGGACTCCAGACGGAAAAACTGTTTTTT NA NA TRBJ1-4 TRBV5-6
CASSPRRGTREQYF TGTGCCAGCAGCCCCCGTCGGGGGACAAGGGAGCAGTACTTC NA NA TRBJ2-7 TRBV7-2
CASSLGAGDYGYTF TGTGCCTCCAGCCTGGGGGCTGGGGACTATGGCTACACCTTC NA NA TRBJ1-2 TRBV30
CASSQETTNTGELFF TGCGCCAGCAGCCAAGAAACAACGAACACCGGGGAGCTGTTTTTT NA NA TRBJ2-2 TRBV4-1
CSVVRGQMYEQYF TGCAGCGTTGTTAGGGGGCAAATGTACGAGCAGTACTTC NA TRBD1 TRBJ2-7 TRBV29-1
CASSQARQGSSPLHF TGCGCCAGCAGCCAAGCAAGACAGGGTTCATCACCCCTCCACTTT NA TRBD1 TRBJ1-6 TRBV4-1
CASSLMGPNTGELFF TGTGCCAGCAGCTTAATGGGCCCGAACACCGGGGAGCTGTTTTTT NA NA TRBJ2-2 TRBV7-3
CASSPKNEAFF TGTGCCAGCTCACCGAAAAATGAAGCTTTCTTT NA NA TRBJ1-1 TRBV18
CASSLKTPETQYF TGTGCCAGCAGCTTGAAAACCCCGGAGACCCAGTACTTC NA NA TRBJ2-5 TRBV7-9
CASSSLWASGGNTDTQYF TGTGCCAGCAGCTCCCTATGGGCTAGCGGGGGCAACACAGATACGCAGTATTTT NA TRBD2 TRBJ2-3 TRBV11-2
CAWSVQTSSYYGYTF TGTGCCTGGAGTGTACAGACATCTTCATACTATGGCTACACCTTC once NA TRBJ1-2 TRBV30
CASSLRVSSYEQYF TGCGCCAGCAGCCTCCGGGTGAGCTCCTACGAGCAGTACTTC NA NA TRBJ2-7 TRBV5-1
CASSSGQGAYGYTF TGTGCCAGCAGCTCGGGACAGGGGGCGTATGGCTACACCTTC NA TRBD1 TRBJ1-2 TRBV7-2
CASSPQQATYEQYF TGTGCCAGCTCACCTCAACAGGCTACCTACGAGCAGTACTTC NA NA TRBJ2-7 TRBV18
CASSPRTAQFF TGTGCCAGCAGTCCCCGGACAGCGCAGTTCTTC NA NA TRBJ2-1 TRBV28
CASSGQGGVTEAFF TGTGCCAGCAGTGGACAGGGTGGGGTCACTGAAGCTTTCTTT NA TRBD1 TRBJ1-1 TRBV6-1
CASSLPETGVNSPLHF TGTGCCAGCAGTTTACCCGAGACAGGGGTCAATTCACCCCTCCACTTT NA TRBD1 TRBJ1-6 TRBV27
CASSIAGRGNQPQHF TGTGCCAGTAGTATAGCCGGACGGGGCAATCAGCCCCAGCATTTT NA NA TRBJ1-5 TRBV19
CASSPPAGGDEQYF TGTGCCAGCTCACCACCGGCAGGGGGAGACGAGCAGTACTTC NA TRBD1 TRBJ2-7 TRBV18